This T cell receptor (beta chain) was recovered during a study of blood T cell repertoires in COVID-19. Study-wide context: Sites in the United States, Italy and Spain provided acute and convalescent COVID-19 samples.

Per the germline V gene, CDR1 is KGHDR and CDR2 is SFDVKD. Trimming cost V 6 bases and J 1 base; bases outside gene matches: 2. The length of the CDR3 is 16 residues. Assay: immunoSEQ multiplex PCR; the TCRdb copy retains only in-frame clones and omits some. The table shows 180,000 or so clones, with 80% to 90% occurring only once. The sequenced material came from peripheral blood. The chain joins TRBV24-1 to TRBJ2-3; the match to TRBD2 covers 14 bases. The clonotype was recovered from a man in his forties who had recovered from COVID-19. This chain's CDR3 is CATSPGLAGGTDTQYF. CDR3 nucleotides: TGTGCCACCAGTCCGGGACTAGCGGGAGGCACAGATACGCAGTATTTT.